This paragraph reports one TCR beta chain. Its antigen is not known. Assay: immunoSEQ multiplex PCR; the TCRdb copy retains only in-frame clones and omits some. The sample includes 70,000 to 85,000 clones, around 86% of them seen just once. The sample originates from a study of OX40 agonist ivuxolimab in advanced cancers. The overall study: Those enrolled were about 80% male, with a mean age of roughly 60 years and ages from about 20 to 85. Study outcomes and limitations: More expanded clones were found, on average, in CD8+ than in CD4+ T cells.

Any history of autoimmune disease or systemic immunosuppression disqualified patients. Collection of blood occurred at baseline, at cycle 4 day 1, and at cycle 7 day 1. This TCR came from an adult with an advanced solid tumor such as melanoma, head and neck, liver or kidney cancer. The sample here was CD4+ or CD8+ T cells sorted from blood, taken in a trial of the OX40 agonist ivuxolimab.

CDR3 DNA sequence: TGTGCCAGCAGTCTTACAGGGGGCGAGCAGTTCTTC. Encoded protein: CASSLTGGEQFF. The chain links TRBV2 to TRBJ2-1, with 9 bases lining up with TRBD1. Looked up from germline, CDR1 is SNHLY and CDR2 is FYNNEI. J lost 10 bases, V lost 5 bases, and 3 bases had no gene match. This CDR3 comprises 12 residues.